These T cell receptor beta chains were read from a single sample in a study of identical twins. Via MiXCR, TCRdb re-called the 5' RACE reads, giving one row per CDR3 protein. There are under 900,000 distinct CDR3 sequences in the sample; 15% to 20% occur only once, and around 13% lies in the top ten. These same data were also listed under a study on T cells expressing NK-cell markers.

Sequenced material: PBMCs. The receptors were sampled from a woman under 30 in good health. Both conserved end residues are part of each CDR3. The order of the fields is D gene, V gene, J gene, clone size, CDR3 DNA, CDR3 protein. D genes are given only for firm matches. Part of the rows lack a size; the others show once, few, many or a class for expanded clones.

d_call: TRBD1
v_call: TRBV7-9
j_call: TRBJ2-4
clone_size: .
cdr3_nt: TGTGCCAGCAGCCACGGACAGGGAAGGAACATTCAGTACTTC
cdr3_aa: CASSHGQGRNIQYF

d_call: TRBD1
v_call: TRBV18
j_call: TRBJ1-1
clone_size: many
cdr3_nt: TGTGCCAGCTCACCCACCTCACAGGGGACGAACACTGAAGCTTTCTTT
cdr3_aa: CASSPTSQGTNTEAFF

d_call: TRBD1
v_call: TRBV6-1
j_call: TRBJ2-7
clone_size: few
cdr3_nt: TGTGCCAGCAGTGGAACAGGGGCGTGGGTCTTTGAGCAGTACTTC
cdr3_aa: CASSGTGAWVFEQYF

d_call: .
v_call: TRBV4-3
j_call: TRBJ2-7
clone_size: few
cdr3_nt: TGCGCCAGCAGCCAAGATCTCAACGTAAGGGGAGGCGGCTACGAGCAGTACTTC
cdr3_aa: CASSQDLNVRGGGYEQYF

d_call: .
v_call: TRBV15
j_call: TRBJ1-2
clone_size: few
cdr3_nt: TGTGCCACCAGCAGGGGTCGGACAGCCTCCTATGGCTACACCTTC
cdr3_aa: CATSRGRTASYGYTF

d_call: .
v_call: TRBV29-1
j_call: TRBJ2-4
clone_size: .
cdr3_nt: TGCAGCGTTTCGGGACTTCTAGCCAAAAACATTCAGTACTTC
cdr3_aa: CSVSGLLAKNIQYF

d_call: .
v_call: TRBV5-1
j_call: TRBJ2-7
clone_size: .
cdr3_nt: TGCGCCTCCTCGAGGGGCACCGACGAGCAGTACTTC
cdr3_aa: CASSRGTDEQYF

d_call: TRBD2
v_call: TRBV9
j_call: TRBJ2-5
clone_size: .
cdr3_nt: TGTGCCAGTCAGAGCGGGACTAGCGTACAAGAGACCCAGTACTTC
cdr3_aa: CASQSGTSVQETQYF

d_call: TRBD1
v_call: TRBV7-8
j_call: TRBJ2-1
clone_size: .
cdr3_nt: TGTGCCACTCAGACAGGGTCTGCCACTTACAATGAGCAGTTCTTC
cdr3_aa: CATQTGSATYNEQFF

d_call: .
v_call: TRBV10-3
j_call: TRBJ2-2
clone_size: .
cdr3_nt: TGTGCCATCAGTGAGTACGTTTCCGGGGAGCTGTTTTTT
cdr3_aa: CAISEYVSGELFF

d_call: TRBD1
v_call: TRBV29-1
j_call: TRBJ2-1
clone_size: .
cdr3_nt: TGCAGCGTTCGGACAGGGGGGTCCTACAATGAGCAGTTCTTC
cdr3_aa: CSVRTGGSYNEQFF

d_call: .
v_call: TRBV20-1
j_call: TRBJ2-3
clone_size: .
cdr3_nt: TGCAGTGGGCAGCAGAACACAGATACGCAGTATTTT
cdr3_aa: CSGQQNTDTQYF

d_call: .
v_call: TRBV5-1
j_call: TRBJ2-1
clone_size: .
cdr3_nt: TGCGCCAGCAGCCCTCGAGGGGCTGGGTCCAATGAGCAGTTCTTC
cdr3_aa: CASSPRGAGSNEQFF

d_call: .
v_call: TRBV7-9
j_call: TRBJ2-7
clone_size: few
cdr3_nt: TGTGCCAGCAGCACCCGAGGGGGGGTTGACGAGCAGTACTTC
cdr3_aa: CASSTRGGVDEQYF

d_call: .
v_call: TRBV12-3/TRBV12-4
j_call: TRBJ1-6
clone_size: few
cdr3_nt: TGTGCCAGCAGTTCCCAGTTACGAGGGACTGGCTCACCCCTCCACTTT
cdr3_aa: CASSSQLRGTGSPLHF

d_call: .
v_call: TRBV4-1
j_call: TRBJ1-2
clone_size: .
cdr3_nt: TGCGCCAGCAGCCAAGATTTGGAGGGGATCCGCGGCTACACCTTC
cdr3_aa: CASSQDLEGIRGYTF

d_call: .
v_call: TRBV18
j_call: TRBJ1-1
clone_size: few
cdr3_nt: TGTGCCAGCTCACCCACCCAGGGAGAGGCTGAAGCTTTCTTT
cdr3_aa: CASSPTQGEAEAFF

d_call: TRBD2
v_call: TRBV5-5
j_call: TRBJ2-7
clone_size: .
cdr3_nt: TGTGCCAGCAGCTTGAGAGGCAGCGGGAGGGCCGCCGAGCAGTACTTC
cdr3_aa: CASSLRGSGRAAEQYF

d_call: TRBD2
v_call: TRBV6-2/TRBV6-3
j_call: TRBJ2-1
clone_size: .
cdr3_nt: TGTGCCAGCAGCGGACTAGCGGGAGTGAATGAGCAGTTCTTC
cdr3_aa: CASSGLAGVNEQFF

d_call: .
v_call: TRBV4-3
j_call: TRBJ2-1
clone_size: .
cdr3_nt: TGCGCCAGCAGCCAAGAACTAGGGGGGGTTGCGGATGAGCAGTTCTTC
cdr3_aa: CASSQELGGVADEQFF

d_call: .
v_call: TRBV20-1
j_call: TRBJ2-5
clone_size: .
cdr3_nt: TGCAGTGCTCCCCCACCGGACAGAGAGACCCAGTACTTC
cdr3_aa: CSAPPPDRETQYF

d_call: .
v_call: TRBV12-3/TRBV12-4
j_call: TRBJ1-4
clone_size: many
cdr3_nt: TGTGCCAGCAGTTTTCAGGGGCATGAAAAACTGTTTTTT
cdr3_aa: CASSFQGHEKLFF

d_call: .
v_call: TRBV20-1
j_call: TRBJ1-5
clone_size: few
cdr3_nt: TGCAGTGCTAGCGTGGATGCTTATAGCAATCAGCCCCAGCATTTT
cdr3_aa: CSASVDAYSNQPQHF

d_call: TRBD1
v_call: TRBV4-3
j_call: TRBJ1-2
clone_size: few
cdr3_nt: TGCGCCAGCAGCCAAGACAGGGGGGGAGGCTACACCTTC
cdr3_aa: CASSQDRGGGYTF

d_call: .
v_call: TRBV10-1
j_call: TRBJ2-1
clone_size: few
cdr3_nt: TGCGCCAGCAGTGAGTCGATAGATTCTGAGCAGTTCTTC
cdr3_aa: CASSESIDSEQFF

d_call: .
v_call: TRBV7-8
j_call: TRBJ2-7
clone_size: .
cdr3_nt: TGTGCCAGCAGCTTAGAGCTTCCGTCCTACGAGCAGTACTTC
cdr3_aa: CASSLELPSYEQYF

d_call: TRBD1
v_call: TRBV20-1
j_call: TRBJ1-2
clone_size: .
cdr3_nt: TGCAGTGCCCCGGACAGGGATGGCTACACCTTC
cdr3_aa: CSAPDRDGYTF

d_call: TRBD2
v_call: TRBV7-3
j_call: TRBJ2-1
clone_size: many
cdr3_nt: TGTGCCAGCAGCCAGACTAGCGGGACCTACAATGAGCAGTTCTTC
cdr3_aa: CASSQTSGTYNEQFF

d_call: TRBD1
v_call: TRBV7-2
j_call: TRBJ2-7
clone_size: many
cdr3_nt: TGTGCCAGCAGCTTAGCCGGGACAGGTAACTACGAGCAGTACTTC
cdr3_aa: CASSLAGTGNYEQYF

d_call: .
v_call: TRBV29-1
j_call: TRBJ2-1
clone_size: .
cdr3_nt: TGCAGCGTTCAGTGGTATGAGCAGTTCTTC
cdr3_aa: CSVQWYEQFF

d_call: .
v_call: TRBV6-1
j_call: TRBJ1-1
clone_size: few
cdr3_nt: TGTGCCAGCAGCAAAATCCCCGGACAAACGGAGACTGAAGCTTTCTTT
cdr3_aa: CASSKIPGQTETEAFF

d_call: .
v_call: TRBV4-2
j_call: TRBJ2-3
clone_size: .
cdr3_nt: TGTGCCAGCAGCCGCCCATTGGGAGATACGCAGTATTTT
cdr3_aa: CASSRPLGDTQYF

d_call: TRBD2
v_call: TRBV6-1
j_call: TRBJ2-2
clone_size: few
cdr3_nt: TGTGCCAGCAGTGCGGGTCGGGGGGGCTCCGGGGAGCTGTTTTTT
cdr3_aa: CASSAGRGGSGELFF

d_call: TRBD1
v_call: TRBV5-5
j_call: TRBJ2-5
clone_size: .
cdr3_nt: TGTGCCAGCAGCTTTACCTCGGACAGGGCTGAGACCCAGTACTTC
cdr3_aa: CASSFTSDRAETQYF

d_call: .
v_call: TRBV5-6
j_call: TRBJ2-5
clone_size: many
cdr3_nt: TGTGCCAGCAGCTCACAGCGACTAGAAGAGACCCAGTACTTC
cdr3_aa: CASSSQRLEETQYF

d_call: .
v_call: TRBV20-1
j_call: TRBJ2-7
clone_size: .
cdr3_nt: TGCAGTGCCTCGACCTCCTACGAGCAGTACTTC
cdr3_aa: CSASTSYEQYF

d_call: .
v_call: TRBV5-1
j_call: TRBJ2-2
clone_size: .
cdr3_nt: TGCGCCAGCAGCTTGGTAGCCGCCGGTCATAACACCGGGGAGCTGTTTTTT
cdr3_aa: CASSLVAAGHNTGELFF

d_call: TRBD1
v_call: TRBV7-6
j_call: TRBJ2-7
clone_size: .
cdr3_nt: TGTGCCAGCAGCTTAGGACAGGGGTGGGACGAGCAGTACTTC
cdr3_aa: CASSLGQGWDEQYF

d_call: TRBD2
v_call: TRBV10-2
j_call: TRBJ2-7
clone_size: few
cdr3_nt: TGCGCCAGCAGTGAGACCAGGACTAGCGGGCGCTACGAGCAGTACTTC
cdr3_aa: CASSETRTSGRYEQYF

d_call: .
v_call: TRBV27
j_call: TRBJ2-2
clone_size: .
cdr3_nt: TGTGCCAGCGATTCTCCCCCACCAGACACCGGGGAGCTGTTTTTT
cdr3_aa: CASDSPPPDTGELFF

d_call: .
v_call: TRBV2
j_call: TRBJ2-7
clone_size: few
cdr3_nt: TGTGCCAGCAGTGGTGCGGGACAAGGTTCCTCCGAGCAGTACTTC
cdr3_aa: CASSGAGQGSSEQYF

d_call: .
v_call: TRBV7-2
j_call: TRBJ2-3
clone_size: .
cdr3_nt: TGTGCCAGCAGCTTAAGTCCCCTGGATACGCAGTATTTT
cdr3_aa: CASSLSPLDTQYF